The 11 T cell receptor beta chains below were found in one sample sequenced in a study of blood T cell repertoires in COVID-19. Sequencing used immunoSEQ multiplex PCR; TCRdb keeps in-frame clones, though not all of them. This sample yields some 64,000 clones, of which under 80% are seen a single time; 5.3% belongs to the top ten. The sample consisted of peripheral blood. The receptors originated from a human donor in a cohort sampled during active COVID-19.

This chain joins TRBV25-1 and TRBJ2-7, with 9 nucleotides matching TRBD1. The CDR3 runs to 15 residues. Germline trimming cut 3 bases from V and 3 bases from J; bases unmatched to any gene: 6. The germline gives CDR1 MGHDK, CDR2 SYGVNS. This CDR3 reads CASSDPGQGDYEQYF. CDR3 in DNA: TGTGCCAGCAGTGATCCGGGACAGGGTGACTACGAGCAGTACTTC.

The V and J genes are TRBV5-1 and TRBJ2-7; the match to TRBD1 covers 11 bases. V was clipped by 4 bases and J by 0 bases; unmatched bases: 3. Per germline, CDR1 SGHRS and CDR2 YFSETQ. The CDR3 spans 15 residues. The CDR3, as DNA: TGCGCCAGCAGCGGGGGACAGGGGGGCTCCTACGAGCAGTACTTC. This codes for CASSGGQGGSYEQYF. Together with reference TRBV5-1 and TRBJ2-7, the CDR3 gives the full variable domain: KAGVTQTPRYLIKTRGQQVTLSCSPISGHRSVSWYQQTPGQGLQFLFEYFSETQRNKGNFPGRFSGRQFSNSRSEMNVSTLELGDSALYLCASSGGQGGSYEQYFGPGTRLTVT.

This clone was detected only once. V and J are TRBV30 and TRBJ1-6, with a weak D call TRBD1 (5 bases). Germline lookup yields CDR1 GTSNPN and CDR2 SVGIG (reference sequence). The CDR3 extends over 13 amino acids. V was clipped by 3 bases and J by 5 bases, with 8 bases between them. CDR3 in DNA: TGTGCCTGGAGGGGGGGAAATAATTCACCCCTCCACTTT. Translated, it gives CAWRGGNNSPLHF.

This chain's CDR3 is CASSERTRDQPQHF. For the CDR3, the DNA is TGTGCCAGCAGTGAAAGGACCAGGGATCAGCCCCAGCATTTT. The chain is built from TRBV2 and TRBJ1-5; possible D gene TRBD1, 5 bases. Per the germline V gene, CDR1 is SNHLY and CDR2 is FYNNEI. The CDR3 runs 14 residues. Trimming left V 2 bases short and J 5 bases short, with 10 bases between.

There are a few counts of this clone. This chain uses TRBV18 with TRBJ2-7, with TRBD1 identical over 10 bases. The CDR3 length is 13 residues. Germline V lookup: CDR1 KGHSH, CDR2 LQKENI. V was pared by 4 bases and J by 5 bases, with 2 bases of the junction left unmatched. The CDR3 DNA follows: TGTGCCAGCTCACGCGGGACAGGGGACGAGCAGTACTTC. It specifies CASSRGTGDEQYF.

Relative to its sample, this clone is medium-sized. The chain uses TRBV5-5 and TRBJ1-2; D is unclear. CDR1 is SGHKS and CDR2 is YYEKEE in the germline V gene (reference sequence). Trimming stripped 1 base from V and 7 bases from J, with 20 bases between. The CDR3 is made up of 16 amino acids. The CDR3 sequence is CASSLWWSAGSAGYTF. The DNA of the CDR3 is TGTGCCAGCAGCTTGTGGTGGAGCGCCGGATCGGCTGGCTACACCTTC.

The chain recombines TRBV24-1 with TRBJ1-2; a possible D gene is TRBD1 (5 bases). Trimming took 7 bases from V and 6 from J, leaving 20 bases between them. CDR3 length: 15 amino acids. Germline CDR1 reads KGHDR; CDR2 reads SFDVKD. Here the CDR3 reads CATSDQADSSDGYTF. The CDR3 DNA reads TGTGCCACCAGCGACCAAGCCGACAGCTCTGATGGCTACACCTTC.

The gene calls are TRBV2 and TRBJ2-4, with 7 positions matching TRBD1. This CDR3 spans 12 amino acids. Per the germline V gene, CDR1 is SNHLY and CDR2 is FYNNEI. Unmatched junction bases numbered 7, after V lost 2 bases and J lost 15 bases. CDR3 nucleotides: TGTGCCAGCAGTGAATTAAGGGGGCTGGGGTACTTC. Translation gives CASSELRGLGYF.

This clone appeared many times. The genes are TRBV6-5 and TRBJ1-2, with 9 bases identical to TRBD1. Germline loops: CDR1 MNHEY, CDR2 SVGAGI. The CDR3 has 15 amino acids. Germline trimming cut 6 bases from V and 0 bases from J; bases unmatched to any gene: 5. The CDR3, as DNA: TGTGCCAGCAGATCGGGACAGGGCTCTAACTATGGCTACACCTTC. This codes for CASRSGQGSNYGYTF.

V is TRBV5-4 and J is TRBJ2-7; the match to TRBD1 covers 7 bases. Per the germline V gene, CDR1 is SGHNT and CDR2 is YYREEE (reference sequence). There are 14 residues in the CDR3. V shed 0 bases, J shed 5 bases, and the junction held 5 bases outside the gene matches. The CDR3 sequence is CASSLASQGDEQYF. The CDR3 DNA is TGTGCCAGCAGCTTGGCCTCCCAGGGGGACGAGCAGTACTTC. Full variable domain (outside the CDR3, taken from reference TRBV5-4 and TRBJ2-7): ETGVTQSPTHLIKTRGQQVTLRCSSQSGHNTVSWYQQALGQGPQFIFQYYREEENGRGNFPPRFSGLQFPNYSSELNVNALELDDSALYLCASSLASQGDEQYFGPGTRLTVT.

The chain links TRBV4-2 to TRBJ1-1; 8 bases line up with TRBD1. Germline assignment: CDR1 LGHNA and CDR2 YNFKEQ. CDR3 length equals 15 residues. J gave up 3 bases and V 3 bases, and 6 bases lay outside the gene matches. The CDR3 loop is CASSQRTGGHTEAFF. The CDR3 bases are TGTGCCAGCAGCCAGCGAACAGGGGGTCACACTGAAGCTTTCTTT.